Listed here are 6 T cell receptor beta chains from one sample, sequenced in a study of cytomegalovirus exposure and HLA in healthy donors. PCR was performed using 60 Vbeta and 13 Jbeta primers. Here immunoSEQ multiplex PCR was the method, and the copy in TCRdb shows in-frame clones only, minus some. The sample gives around 120,000 clones, approximately 80% of which show up once; around 3.5% is in the top ten. The sequenced sample was PBMCs. These receptors were obtained from a human donor in good health.

This clone appeared a few times. This rearrangement joins TRBV12-2 to TRBJ2-7; the table's TRBD2 call for D was not verified on the DNA. TRBV12-2 is shown as a pseudogene. This CDR3 spans 18 amino acids. CDR3 loop: CASRLARLRAGGPYEQYF. CDR3 DNA sequence: TGTGCAAGTCGCTTAGCGCGGTTGAGGGCGGGAGGCCCCTACGAGCAGTACTTC.

This clone was observed a handful of times. The chain is built from TRBV6-1 and TRBJ1-6, with D unresolved. V was pared by 3 bases and J by 4 bases, with 10 bases between. CDR1 is MNHNS, CDR2 SASEGT, per germline. This CDR3 has 15 amino acids. Here the CDR3 DNA reads TGTGCCAGCAGTGACGGGTCAATGTATAATTCACCCCTCCACTTT. It codes for CASSDGSMYNSPLHF.

This clone was seen more than once but under ten times. The chain combines TRBV7-7 with TRBJ2-3, with 9 bases matching TRBD2. The V gene's germline CDR1 is SSHAT and CDR2 FNYEAQ (reference sequence). The CDR3 has 15 residues. V lost 5 bases and J lost 0; bases outside the gene matches: 3. DNA of the CDR3: TGTGCCAGCAGCCGTAGCGGGGGTAGCACAGATACGCAGTATTTT. This translates into CASSRSGGSTDTQYF.

The gene calls are TRBV7-9 and TRBJ1-4, with TRBD1 matching over 9 bases. V lost 6 bases to trimming and J lost 13 bases; unmatched junction nucleotides: 9. The CDR3 loop spans 13 amino acids. CDR1 is SEHNR, CDR2 FQNEAQ, per germline (reference sequence). DNA of the CDR3: TGTGCCAGCAGAAATACAGGGGGCGAGGGACTGTTTTTT. This encodes CASRNTGGEGLFF.

V and J are TRBV23-1 and TRBJ2-1; 7 nucleotides agree with TRBD1. TRBV23-1 is reported as an ORF; its role is uncertain. This CDR3 has 15 residues. The junction had 13 bases not matched to a gene; V was cut back by 4 bases and J by 10 bases. Here the CDR3 DNA reads TGCGCCAGCAGTCTCCCGGACAGGCGAAGGGGCGAGCAGTTCTTC. Encoded protein: CASSLPDRRRGEQFF.

Comment on this clone: The CDR3 ends on some other residue instead of the conserved phenylalanine or tryptophan, so this is likely a read error. The DNA is omitted, as the CDR3 cannot be located on it reliably, and the CDR3 follows TCRdb's listing. V usage is TRBV27 and J usage is TRBJ1-5; TRBD1, the table's D call, was not compared with the DNA. The CDR3 comprises 9 residues, both ends counted. CDR1 is MNHEY and CDR2 is SMNVEV in the germline V gene (reference sequence). CDR3 sequence reads: CASSLKDRR.